A single sample gave rise to the 10 T cell receptor beta chains below, sequenced in a study of T cells in Graves' hyperthyroidism and ophthalmopathy. TCR beta CDR3 region amplification was performed from RNA transcripts. Researchers ran a first-round RT-PCR on the TCR CDR3 using the HTBI primer set. TCRdb re-called the multiplex PCR reads with MiXCR, one entry per CDR3 protein. The sample includes a few hundred thousand distinct CDR3 sequences, 15% seen only once; the top ten take less than 35%. Sequenced material: blood. The receptors were gathered from a woman aged 25-40 years with Graves' hyperthyroidism.

This sequence joins TRBV3-1 and TRBJ2-1, with TRBD2 matching 8 bases. V lost 2 bases to trimming and J lost 10 bases; unmatched junction nucleotides: 10. Germline V gives CDR1 LGHDT, CDR2 YNNKEL (reference sequence). The CDR3 runs to 15 residues. The DNA of the CDR3 is TGTGCCAGCAGCCAATTCCGGCGGGAGGAGGAGGAGCAGTTCTTC. It encodes CASSQFRREEEEQFF.

This clonotype was counted ten times or more. CDR3 sequence: CSADRQGVKMNTEAFF. In DNA form, the CDR3 reads TGCAGTGCGGACCGACAGGGGGTTAAGATGAACACTGAAGCTTTCTTT. V and J are TRBV20-1 and TRBJ1-1, with 9 positions matching TRBD1. The trim removed 6 bases at V and 0 bases at J, leaving 11 bases unmatched. The CDR3 has 16 residues. Per the germline V gene, CDR1 is DFQATT and CDR2 is SNEGSKA (reference sequence).

This clonotype was detected only a few times. The rearrangement joins TRBV19 to TRBJ1-5; the D gene is possibly TRBD1 (5 bases). Germline V gene sequence: CDR1 LNHDA, CDR2 SQIVND (reference sequence). Trimming took off 2 bases at V and 5 bases at J, with 10 bases between the two ends. CDR3 length equals 14 residues. CDR3 residues: CASSIREGDQPQHF. CDR3 DNA: TGTGCCAGTAGTATAAGAGAAGGGGATCAGCCCCAGCATTTT.

The rearrangement uses TRBV29-1 and TRBJ1-1; TRBD1 agrees at 8 bases. Per the germline V gene, CDR1 is SQVTM and CDR2 is ANQGSEA. The junction had 13 bases not matched to a gene; V was cut back by 7 bases and J by 3 bases. CDR3 length: 15 amino acids. This CDR3 reads CSATPNRGGYTEAFF. CDR3 bases: TGCAGCGCTACGCCCAACAGGGGGGGCTACACTGAAGCTTTCTTT.

This clonotype was observed a few times. The rearrangement uses TRBV25-1 and TRBJ2-5, with 7 bases aligning to TRBD2. The CDR3 is 15 residues long. Germline CDR1 reads MGHDK; CDR2 reads SYGVNS. With V trimmed by 5 bases and J by 1 base, 7 bases remained unmatched. DNA for the CDR3: TGTGCCAGCAGTACCCCGGGGGGTCTCCAAGAGACCCAGTACTTC. Its translation: CASSTPGGLQETQYF.

This clonotype occurred many times. The CDR3 here is CASSPTTSGSGYEQYF. The CDR3 nucleotides read TGTGCCAGCAGTCCGACGACTAGCGGGAGTGGCTACGAGCAGTACTTC. The chain joins TRBV27 to TRBJ2-7, with 12 positions matching TRBD2. With 5 bases clipped from V and 3 bases from J, the junction kept 8 bases outside the gene matches. There are 16 residues in the CDR3. Germline loops: CDR1 MNHEY, CDR2 SMNVEV (reference sequence).

This clonotype was detected many times. The chain has TRBV28 and TRBJ2-1; weak D call: TRBD2 (5 bases). Germline CDR1 and CDR2: MDHEN and SYDVKM. The CDR3 consists of 16 residues. V lost 6 bases to trimming and J lost 6 bases, with 21 bases between them. This CDR3 is CASRPPGSVRSNEQFF. The DNA of the CDR3 is TGTGCCAGCAGGCCCCCGGGATCCGTAAGGTCCAATGAGCAGTTCTTC.

The chain recombines TRBV5-1 with TRBJ1-1; D is unclear. The V gene's germline CDR1 is SGHRS and CDR2 YFSETQ. V was pared by 0 bases and J by 5 bases, with 8 bases between. The CDR3 is made up of 13 amino acids. The CDR3 bases are TGCGCCAGCAGCTTGGTGTTTGGGACTGAAGCTTTCTTT. Translating gives CASSLVFGTEAFF.

The chain couples TRBV20-1 to TRBJ2-1, with D perhaps TRBD1 (6 bases). V was cut by 0 bases and J by 1 base, with 13 bases left in between. CDR1 is DFQATT, CDR2 SNEGSKA, per germline (reference sequence). This CDR3 is 16 amino acids long. CDR3: CSARDGSRGSYNEQFF. CDR3 DNA sequence: TGCAGTGCTAGAGATGGGTCCAGGGGTTCCTACAATGAGCAGTTCTTC.

Many counts were recorded for this clonotype. The CDR3 nucleotides are TGTGCCAGCAGTTTACAGGGCTCCTACGAGCAGTACTTC. The encoded protein is CASSLQGSYEQYF. V and J are TRBV12-3 or TRBV12-4 and TRBJ2-7; D may be TRBD1 (5 bases). This CDR3 is 13 amino acids long. With 2 bases removed from V and 0 bases from J, the gap between germline ends came to 5 bases.